One sample yielded the 23 T cell receptor beta chains listed below, sequenced in a study of response to subunit inactivated influenza vaccine. Via MiXCR, TCRdb re-called the RT-PCR reads, giving one row per CDR3 protein. Among roughly 500,000 distinct CDR3 sequences listed, more than 15% were seen once. Source: CD4+ T cells sorted from PBMCs, taken roughly 24 months after vaccination. These receptors originate from a man aged 45 to 75 who received an inactivated influenza vaccine.

This chain connects TRBV25-1 to TRBJ2-7, with TRBD1 as a possible D gene (5 bases). This CDR3 comprises 15 residues. Germline V CDR1 and CDR2: MGHDK, SYGVNS. V was cut by 1 base and J by 3 bases, with 13 bases left in between. CDR3 DNA sequence: TGTGCCAGCAGTGAATCCTTACCAGGGCGCTACGAGCAGTACTTC. Protein sequence: CASSESLPGRYEQYF.

This rearrangement joins TRBV18 to TRBJ2-1; no clear D gene. The CDR3 totals 14 residues. With 3 bases removed from V and 3 bases from J, the gap between germline ends came to 9 bases. The germline CDR1 and CDR2 sequences are KGHSH and LQKENI. The DNA for the CDR3 is TGTGCCAGCTCACCCCAGCAAGGCTACAATGAGCAGTTCTTC. Protein sequence: CASSPQQGYNEQFF.

This clonotype was seen a handful of times. The rearrangement links TRBV12-3 or TRBV12-4 to TRBJ1-1, with 11 bases that match TRBD1. The CDR3 is made up of 16 amino acids. Trimming removed 6 bases from V and 0 bases from J; junction bases left unmatched: 6. CDR3 DNA sequence: TGTGCCAGCAGAAAAGGACAGGGGGCATTGAACACTGAAGCTTTCTTT. Amino acids: CASRKGQGALNTEAFF.

This clonotype was seen more than once but under ten times. The chain links TRBV5-1 to TRBJ1-2; D gene unclear. The CDR3 has 13 amino acids. The germline V and J ends were trimmed by 5 bases and 4 bases, with 12 bases remaining between them. Germline-derived CDR1 and CDR2 are SGHRS and YFSETQ. The CDR3 loop is CASSVSTSYGYTF. The CDR3 DNA reads TGCGCCAGCAGTGTCAGTACGTCCTATGGCTACACCTTC.

As to this clonotype: One end of the junction is discordant with germline, which a read error may explain. The chain employs TRBV20-1 and TRBJ2-3; tentative D call: TRBD2 (7 bases). CDR3 length: 15 residues. Per the germline V gene, CDR1 is DFQATT and CDR2 is SNEGSKA (reference sequence). Here the CDR3 DNA reads TGCAGTGCGAGAGAGGGGGGGGGTTCTTTAGATACGCAGTATTTT. As protein: CSAREGGGSLDTQYF.

This clonotype was detected only a few times. The chain couples TRBV7-2 to TRBJ2-7; 10 bases fit TRBD2. This CDR3 contains 14 residues. Germline V gene data show CDR1 as SGHTA and CDR2 as FQGNSA. Trimming cost V 4 bases and J 6 bases; bases outside gene matches: 6. CDR3 protein: CASSSSGSSREQYF. The CDR3 region has the DNA TGTGCCAGCAGCTCTAGCGGGAGTTCCCGCGAGCAGTACTTC.

The rearrangement links TRBV15 to TRBJ2-1; D gene uncertain. The CDR3 sequence is 15 residues long. Germline lookup yields CDR1 LNHNV and CDR2 YYDKDF (reference sequence). Trimming stripped 7 bases from V and 7 bases from J, with 20 bases between. DNA for the CDR3: TGTGCCACCAAGGTCAAACCGGACCCTCATAATGAGCAGTTCTTC. Translated, it gives CATKVKPDPHNEQFF.

The rearrangement uses TRBV18 and TRBJ2-7, with no clear D. V lost 6 bases and J lost 5, with 11 bases in between. CDR1 and CDR2 from the germline V gene are KGHSH and LQKENI. The CDR3 loop spans 12 amino acids. The CDR3 bases are TGTGCCAGCTCCGAAGAATCCAACGAGCAGTACTTC. Protein sequence: CASSEESNEQYF.

This clonotype has only a few counts. The chain links TRBV6-1 to TRBJ2-3, with TRBD2 matching over 7 bases. The V and J ends lost 6 bases and 0 bases, in that order; junction bases with no gene match: 6. The CDR3 is made up of 15 amino acids. CDR1 is MNHNS and CDR2 is SASEGT in the germline V gene. The CDR3 DNA sequence: TGTGCCAGCAGCCGGAGCGGGGCTAGCACAGATACGCAGTATTTT. It codes for CASSRSGASTDTQYF.

The sample holds a few counts of this clonotype. V usage is TRBV28 and J usage is TRBJ2-3; possibly TRBD1 for D (5 bases). This CDR3 is 15 amino acids long. The germline V gene has CDR1 MDHEN and CDR2 SYDVKM. V lost 3 bases, J lost 0 bases, and 10 bases lay in between. The CDR3 region has the DNA TGTGCCAGCAGTTTTGCAGGGCCTAGCACAGATACGCAGTATTTT. Encoded protein: CASSFAGPSTDTQYF.

This clonotype was counted only a few times. V usage is TRBV3-1 and J usage is TRBJ2-1; 10 bases fit TRBD2. The CDR3 runs 16 residues. J lost 3 bases, V lost 4 bases, and 6 bases had no gene match. The V gene's germline CDR1 is LGHDT and CDR2 YNNKEL (reference sequence). The CDR3 coding sequence is TGTGCCAGCAGCCCCGGGACTAGCGTCAGCTACAATGAGCAGTTCTTC. It specifies CASSPGTSVSYNEQFF.

The chain couples TRBV12-3 or TRBV12-4 to TRBJ2-3, with 10 bases matching TRBD2. This CDR3 comprises 15 residues. Trimming took 7 bases from V and 6 from J; bases not matched to a gene: 10. The CDR3 spells CASTQTGLAADTQYF. In DNA, the CDR3 is TGTGCCAGCACCCAAACCGGACTAGCGGCGGATACGCAGTATTTT.

This clonotype has more than one count but fewer than ten. This sequence joins TRBV4-3 and TRBJ2-1, with D tentatively TRBD2 (6 bases). CDR3 length equals 13 residues. In germline, CDR1 is LGHNA, CDR2 YSLEER. V was cut by 1 base and J by 10 bases, with 11 bases left in between. Here the CDR3 DNA reads TGCGCCAGCAGCCAAGTCATAGCGGACGAGCAGTTCTTC. It encodes CASSQVIADEQFF.

This clonotype was counted a few times. The chain has TRBV12-3 or TRBV12-4 and TRBJ1-3; D might be TRBD1 (5 bases). The CDR3 spans 13 residues. V was shortened by 9 bases and J by 4 bases, with 13 bases between the two germline ends. The CDR3 nucleotides are TGTGCCAGTACAAGGGGAAACGGAAACACCATATATTTT. Its translation: CASTRGNGNTIYF.

This clonotype was found a few times. V is TRBV10-2 and J is TRBJ2-7; TRBD1 matches 11 bases. The CDR3 extends over 14 amino acids. With V trimmed by 5 bases and J by 4 bases, 4 bases remained unmatched. The germline V gene has CDR1 WSHSY and CDR2 SAAADI. The CDR3 nucleotides are TGCGCCAGCAGTAGGGACAGGGGGTTATACGAGCAGTACTTC. It encodes CASSRDRGLYEQYF.

This clonotype occurred a few times. The chain employs TRBV20-1 and TRBJ2-7; no clear D gene. The CDR3 has 12 residues. Germline V gene sequence: CDR1 DFQATT, CDR2 SNEGSKA (reference sequence). V shed 3 bases and J shed 3 bases, with 9 bases lying between them. The DNA of the CDR3 is TGCAGTGCTAGCGGGTCCCTCTACGAGCAGTACTTC. This codes for CSASGSLYEQYF.

This clonotype was seen repeatedly, ten times or more. The V gene is TRBV5-1, the J gene TRBJ2-5, with D possibly matching TRBD2 (6 bases). CDR1 and CDR2 from the germline V gene are SGHRS and YFSETQ. V shed 4 bases and J shed 5 bases, with 15 bases lying between them. The CDR3 sequence is 14 residues long. The CDR3 sequence: CASSGTSSMETQYF. DNA of the CDR3: TGCGCCAGCAGCGGTACTAGCTCCATGGAGACCCAGTACTTC.

This sequence joins TRBV20-1 and TRBJ1-6; TRBD1 agrees at 12 bases. Germline V CDR1 and CDR2: DFQATT, SNEGSKA (reference sequence). Trimming cost V 6 bases and J 9 bases; bases outside gene matches: 6. CDR3 size: 14 residues. CDR3 residues: CSALRDRGLSPLHF. Written as DNA, the CDR3 is TGCAGTGCCCTCCGGGACAGGGGGCTTTCACCCCTCCACTTT.

The chain combines TRBV6-1 with TRBJ2-7, with a weak D call TRBD2 (5 bases). Trimming removed 7 bases at V and 3 bases at J, with 16 bases between. The CDR3 sequence is 14 residues long. CDR1 MNHNS and CDR2 SASEGT come from the germline V gene. The CDR3 is CASNIGPGNYEQYF. DNA of the CDR3: TGTGCCAGCAACATAGGCCCGGGGAACTACGAGCAGTACTTC.

Ten or more counts support this clonotype. This sequence joins TRBV9 and TRBJ2-3; 15 bases are a match to TRBD2. The germline CDR1 and CDR2 sequences are SGDLS and YYNGEE. The CDR3 covers 17 residues. The V and J ends lost 4 bases and 5 bases, in that order; junction bases with no gene match: 8. The CDR3 nucleotides are TGTGCCAGCAGCATCGGACTAGCGGGAGGGCCGATAGATACGCAGTATTTT. It yields the protein CASSIGLAGGPIDTQYF.

Only a few counts were recorded for this clonotype. The rearrangement links TRBV12-3 or TRBV12-4 to TRBJ2-2; the D is unclear. V lost 6 bases and J lost 6, with 8 bases in between. The CDR3 runs 12 residues. The CDR3 spells CASRTRPGELFF. The CDR3 DNA is TGTGCCAGCAGAACCAGGCCCGGGGAGCTGTTTTTT.

This clonotype came up a few times. The rearrangement uses TRBV7-9 and TRBJ2-3; D might be TRBD1 (5 bases). The CDR3 has 14 residues. The V end was cut by 5 bases, the J end by 4 bases, with 13 bases between. Germline CDR1 and CDR2: SEHNR and FQNEAQ (reference sequence). The CDR3 bases are TGTGCCAGCAGCCGCTCAGGGATTCCAGATACGCAGTATTTT. Translating it yields CASSRSGIPDTQYF.

There are a few counts of this clonotype. The chain couples TRBV20-1 to TRBJ2-3, with 12 bases aligning to TRBD2. Germline V gene data show CDR1 as DFQATT and CDR2 as SNEGSKA (reference sequence). The length of the CDR3 is 14 residues. Germline trimming cut 5 bases from V and 4 bases from J; bases unmatched to any gene: 4. CDR3 sequence (DNA): TGCAGTGCTGAGACTAGCGGGAGCTCAGATACGCAGTATTTT. Its translation is CSAETSGSSDTQYF.